This T cell receptor beta chain was found in a study of blood T cell repertoires in COVID-19. Background on the study: There were acute and convalescent COVID-19 samples, and they came from the United States, Italy and Spain.

The length of the CDR3 is 15 residues. V dropped 4 bases and J dropped 2; count of bases not matched to a gene: 9. Germline CDR1 reads SQVTM; CDR2 reads ANQGSEA. Original processing methods: Estimated nucleated cell counts came from reference gene primer amplification. Profiling relied on immunoSEQ multiplex PCR, and the TCRdb table lists in-frame clones only, not all of them. V and J calls and clone size are given by that table; D and trimming were obtained from the DNA. The sample carries tens of thousands of clones, roughly 87% recorded once. The receptor was derived from a woman of 80 years or more with active or convalescent COVID-19. Sequencing was carried out using peripheral blood. V usage is TRBV29-1 and J usage is TRBJ2-3; TRBD2 matches 7 bases. The CDR3 is CSVAGGSYFTDTQYF. The CDR3, as DNA: TGCAGCGTTGCCGGGGGGAGCTACTTCACAGATACGCAGTATTTT.